The clone carrying this TCR beta chain was counted between two and nine times. Its antigen is still unknown. The source of the sample is a study of cytomegalovirus exposure and HLA in healthy donors. Notes on the study in general: With high specificity and sensitivity, the classifier reportedly diagnosed cytomegalovirus status.

Primers for the PCR totalled 60 Vbeta and 13 Jbeta. Produced via immunoSEQ multiplex PCR; TCRdb's table is partial and in-frame only. The data show 95,000 to 130,000 clones, 65% seen once. Per germline, CDR1 LGHNA and CDR2 YSLEER. This CDR3 is 15 amino acids long. Trimming removed 0 bases from V and 4 bases from J; junction bases left unmatched: 3. Sequenced material: PBMCs. This chain links TRBV4-3 with TRBJ2-7; 10 bases are shared with TRBD2. The sequence derives from a woman aged 40 to 50 in good health and CMV-seropositive. The CDR3 loop reads CASSQDASGSYEQYF. The CDR3 DNA reads TGCGCCAGCAGCCAAGACGCTAGCGGGAGTTACGAGCAGTACTTC.